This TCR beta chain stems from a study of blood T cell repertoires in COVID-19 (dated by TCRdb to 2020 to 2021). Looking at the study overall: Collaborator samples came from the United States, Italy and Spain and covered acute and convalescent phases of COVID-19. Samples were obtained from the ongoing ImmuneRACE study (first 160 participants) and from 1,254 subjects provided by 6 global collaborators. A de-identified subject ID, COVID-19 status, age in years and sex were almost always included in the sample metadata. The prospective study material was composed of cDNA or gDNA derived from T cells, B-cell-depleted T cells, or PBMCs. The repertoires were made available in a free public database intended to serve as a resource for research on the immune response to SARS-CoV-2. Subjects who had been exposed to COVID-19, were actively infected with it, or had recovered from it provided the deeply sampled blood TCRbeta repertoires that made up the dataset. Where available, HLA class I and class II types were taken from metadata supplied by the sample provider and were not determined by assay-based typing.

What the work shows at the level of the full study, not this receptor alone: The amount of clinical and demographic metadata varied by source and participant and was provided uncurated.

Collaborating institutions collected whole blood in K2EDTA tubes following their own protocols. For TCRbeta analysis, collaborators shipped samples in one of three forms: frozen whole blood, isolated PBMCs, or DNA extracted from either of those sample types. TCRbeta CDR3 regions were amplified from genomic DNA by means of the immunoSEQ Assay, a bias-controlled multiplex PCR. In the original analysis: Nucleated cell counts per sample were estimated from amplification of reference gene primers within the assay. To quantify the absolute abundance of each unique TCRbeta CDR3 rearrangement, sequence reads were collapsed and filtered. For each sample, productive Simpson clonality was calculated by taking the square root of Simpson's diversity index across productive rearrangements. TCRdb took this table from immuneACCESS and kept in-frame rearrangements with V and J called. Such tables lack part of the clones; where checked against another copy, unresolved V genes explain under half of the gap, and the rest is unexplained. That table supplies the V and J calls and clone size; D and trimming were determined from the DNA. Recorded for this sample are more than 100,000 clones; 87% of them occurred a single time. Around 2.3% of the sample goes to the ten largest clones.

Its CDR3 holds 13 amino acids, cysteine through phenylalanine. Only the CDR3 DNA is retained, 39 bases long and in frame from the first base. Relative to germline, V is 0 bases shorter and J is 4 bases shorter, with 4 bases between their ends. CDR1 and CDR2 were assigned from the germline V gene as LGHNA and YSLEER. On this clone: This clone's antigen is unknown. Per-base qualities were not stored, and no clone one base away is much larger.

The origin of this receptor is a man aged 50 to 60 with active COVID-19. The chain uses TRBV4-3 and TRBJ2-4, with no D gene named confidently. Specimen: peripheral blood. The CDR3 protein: CASSQDQKNIQYF. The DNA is TGCGCCAGCAGCCAAGATCAGAAAAACATTCAGTACTTC.